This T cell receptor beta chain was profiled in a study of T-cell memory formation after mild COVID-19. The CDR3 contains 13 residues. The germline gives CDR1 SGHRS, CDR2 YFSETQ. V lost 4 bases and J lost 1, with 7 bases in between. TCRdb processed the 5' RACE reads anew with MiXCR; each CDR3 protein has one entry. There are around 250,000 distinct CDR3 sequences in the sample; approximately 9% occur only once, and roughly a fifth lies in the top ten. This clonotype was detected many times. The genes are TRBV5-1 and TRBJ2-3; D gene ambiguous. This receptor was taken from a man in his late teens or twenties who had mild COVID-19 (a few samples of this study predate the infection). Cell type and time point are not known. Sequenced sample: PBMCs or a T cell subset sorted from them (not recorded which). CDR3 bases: TGCGCCAGCAGCCCCCAGGGCACAGATACGCAGTATTTT. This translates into CASSPQGTDTQYF.